This T cell receptor (beta chain) was sequenced for a study of cytomegalovirus exposure and HLA in healthy donors. Whole-study findings and limits: Analyses of presence/absence relied on an assumption of roughly uniform sequencing depth across donors.

Amplification used 60 Vbeta primers and 13 Jbeta primers. Clones were read by immunoSEQ multiplex PCR, and TCRdb kept only the in-frame ones, dropping some. Of over 85,000 clones in the sample, roughly 73% were seen once. Worth noting for this clone: Its specificity is not known.

Germline V gives CDR1 SGHRS, CDR2 YFSETQ. CDR3 length: 15 residues. V was trimmed by 2 bases and J by 4 bases, leaving 16 bases between them. This clonotype was obtained from a man aged 40-49 years in good health and CMV-seronegative. The chain combines TRBV5-1 with TRBJ2-7, with D possibly matching TRBD2 (5 bases). What was sequenced was PBMCs. The CDR3 region has the DNA TGCGCCAGCAGCTTCGGGTTTAGGGAGCAATACGAGCAGTACTTC. Its translation is CASSFGFREQYEQYF.